Below, 21 T cell receptor beta chains from the same sample are listed, as sequenced in a study of patients and donors after allogeneic stem cell transplantation. TCRdb fed the RT-PCR reads into MiXCR, producing one record per CDR3 protein. The top ten hold 5.5% to 6.5% of the sample, which has about a million distinct CDR3 sequences, about a sixth seen once. The sample taken for sequencing was blood, either unsorted or a sorted T cell fraction (not recorded which). Every receptor here comes from a human donor who was either an allogeneic HSCT recipient or a stem cell or donor lymphocyte infusion donor (not recorded which). It is not recorded whose cells these are; they may come from a transplant donor.

This clonotype was found a few times. The chain is built from TRBV5-1 and TRBJ2-1, with TRBD2 matching 9 bases. Germline-derived CDR1 and CDR2 are SGHRS and YFSETQ. With V trimmed by 3 bases and J by 4 bases, 8 bases remained unmatched. This CDR3 has 16 residues. CDR3 region: CASSSNSGGWYNEQFF. The CDR3 bases are TGCGCCAGCAGCTCGAATAGCGGGGGCTGGTACAATGAGCAGTTCTTC.

The chain carries TRBV4-3 and TRBJ1-1; perhaps TRBD1 as D (5 bases). CDR1 is LGHNA and CDR2 is YSLEER in the germline V gene. CDR3 length: 15 amino acids. Trimming took off 0 bases at V and 3 bases at J, with 11 bases between the two ends. The CDR3 protein is CASSQDRGLDTEAFF. The CDR3 DNA reads as TGCGCCAGCAGCCAAGACCGGGGCCTGGACACTGAAGCTTTCTTT.

This clonotype was observed many times. The J gene is TRBJ1-1, the V gene TRBV20-1, with D maybe TRBD1 (5 bases). Germline CDR1 is DFQATT and CDR2 is SNEGSKA (reference sequence). The V end lost 0 bases, the J end lost 5 bases, and 13 bases lay between the germline ends. The CDR3 contains 14 residues. CDR3 nucleotides: TGCAGTGCTAGAGATGCAGGGACGAAGACTGAAGCTTTCTTT. Amino acids: CSARDAGTKTEAFF.

This clonotype was detected only a few times. The chain employs TRBV15 and TRBJ1-5, with 8 bases identical to TRBD1. Germline V gene sequence: CDR1 LNHNV, CDR2 YYDKDF (reference sequence). With 0 bases clipped from V and 6 bases from J, the junction kept 4 bases outside the gene matches. This CDR3 contains 15 residues. The CDR3: CATSREDRVSQPQHF. The CDR3 coding sequence is TGTGCCACCAGCAGAGAGGACAGGGTGAGTCAGCCCCAGCATTTT.

This chain links TRBV19 with TRBJ1-5, with 7 nucleotides matching TRBD1. Trimming took 3 bases from V and 4 from J; bases not matched to a gene: 6. Germline CDR1 LNHDA, CDR2 SQIVND (reference sequence). This CDR3 contains 15 residues. CDR3 nucleotides: TGTGCCAGTAGTATGGCAGGGGGAAGGAATCAGCCCCAGCATTTT. Amino acid sequence: CASSMAGGRNQPQHF.

V gene TRBV29-1 combines with J gene TRBJ2-3; D may be TRBD2 (6 bases). The CDR3 covers 16 residues. Germline V gene sequence: CDR1 SQVTM, CDR2 ANQGSEA. Between the trimmed V and J ends, which lost 4 bases and 2 bases, there was a span of 19 bases. The CDR3 reads CSVGGSGADLTDTQYF. CDR3 in DNA: TGCAGCGTTGGTGGTAGCGGAGCGGACCTCACAGATACGCAGTATTTT.

The chain recombines TRBV11-2 with TRBJ1-3, with D uncertain. Germline assignment: CDR1 SGHAT and CDR2 FQNNGV. The CDR3 totals 16 residues. With 0 bases removed from V and 0 bases from J, the gap between germline ends came to 9 bases. CDR3 region: CASSLEGMSSGNTIYF. As DNA, the CDR3 is TGTGCCAGCAGCTTAGAGGGCATGAGCTCTGGAAACACCATATATTTT.

This clonotype appeared a few times. The chain links TRBV10-3 to TRBJ2-3; D is undetermined. The CDR3 is made up of 13 amino acids. Germline V lookup: CDR1 ENHRY, CDR2 SYGVKD. V dropped 3 bases and J dropped 0 bases, with 4 bases sitting between them. CDR3 nucleotides: TGTGCCATCAGTGATGTAAGCACAGATACGCAGTATTTT. It is translated as CAISDVSTDTQYF.

V is TRBV3-1 and J is TRBJ2-2; 10 nucleotides agree with TRBD2. The CDR3 is made up of 16 amino acids. J was trimmed by 2 bases and V by 4 bases; bases with no gene match: 4. CDR1 is LGHDT, CDR2 YNNKEL, per germline (reference sequence). The CDR3 nucleotides read TGTGCCAGCAGCCCCCTAGCGGGAGTCAACACCGGGGAGCTGTTTTTT. It specifies CASSPLAGVNTGELFF.

This clonotype was detected a few times. The V and J genes are TRBV6-1 and TRBJ2-1; 9 positions match TRBD2. J lost 8 bases, V lost 7 bases, and 6 bases had no gene match. The CDR3 length is 13 residues. Germline loops: CDR1 MNHNS, CDR2 SASEGT. The CDR3 loop reads CASKAGGWHEQFF. As DNA, the CDR3 is TGTGCCAGCAAGGCGGGAGGGTGGCATGAGCAGTTCTTC.

This clonotype was counted a few times. The rearrangement uses TRBV5-1 and TRBJ2-7, with D possibly matching TRBD2 (5 bases). Germline CDR1 is SGHRS and CDR2 is YFSETQ. V was cut by 3 bases and J by 5 bases, with 15 bases left in between. The CDR3 spans 14 residues. The CDR3 sequence is CASSSLREGDEQYF. CDR3 DNA sequence: TGCGCCAGCAGCTCCCTCCGGGAAGGCGACGAGCAGTACTTC.

Only a few counts were recorded for this clonotype. J is TRBJ2-7 and V is TRBV5-1; D gene ambiguous. The germline CDR1 and CDR2 sequences are SGHRS and YFSETQ. The V end lost 9 bases, the J end lost 2 bases, and 15 bases lay between the germline ends. This CDR3 comprises 13 residues. As DNA, the CDR3 is TGCGCCAACAAACAGAAGGGCCCCTACGAGCAGTACTTC. Protein: CANKQKGPYEQYF.

The chain recombines TRBV20-1 with TRBJ2-3, with D perhaps matching TRBD2 (6 bases). Trimming removed 6 bases from V and 6 bases from J, with 16 bases in between. The CDR3 runs to 13 residues. CDR1 is DFQATT and CDR2 is SNEGSKA in the germline V gene (reference sequence). CDR3 region: CSAPGASVDTQYF. The CDR3 bases are TGCAGTGCCCCCGGGGCTAGCGTCGATACGCAGTATTTT.

V and J are TRBV7-2 and TRBJ1-6; D not certain. The germline V and J ends were trimmed by 1 base and 10 bases, with 14 bases remaining between them. Germline CDR1 reads SGHTA; CDR2 reads FQGNSA. The CDR3 has 15 residues. Here the CDR3 reads CASSLGGNGYSPLHF. In DNA form, the CDR3 reads TGTGCCAGCAGCTTAGGCGGGAACGGGTACTCACCCCTCCACTTT.

The chain uses TRBV9 and TRBJ2-3; D perhaps matches TRBD2 (5 bases). Trimming took off 0 bases at V and 7 bases at J, with 15 bases between the two ends. The CDR3 covers 15 residues. From germline, CDR1 is SGDLS and CDR2 YYNGEE. Here the CDR3 DNA reads TGTGCCAGCAGCGTAGAGCCTAGCCTTGACAATACGCAGTATTTT. This codes for CASSVEPSLDNTQYF.

J is TRBJ1-2 and V is TRBV12-3 or TRBV12-4; D is perhaps TRBD1 (5 bases). CDR3 size: 14 residues. The ends were cut back, 5 bases at V and 3 bases at J, with 13 bases in the middle. CDR3 sequence reads: CASSPGGNYYGYTF. CDR3 DNA sequence: TGTGCCAGCAGTCCCGGGGGGAATTACTATGGCTACACCTTC.

This chain connects TRBV25-1 to TRBJ2-2, with TRBD1 identical over 7 bases. Per germline, CDR1 MGHDK and CDR2 SYGVNS. The CDR3 runs to 16 residues. V lost 3 bases and J lost 1; bases outside the gene matches: 5. This CDR3 is CASSDPRQGNTGELFF. The CDR3 DNA reads TGTGCCAGCAGTGACCCCAGACAGGGGAACACCGGGGAGCTGTTTTTT. The full variable domain, with the rest looked up from reference TRBV25-1 and TRBJ2-2, is EADIYQTPRYLVIGTGKKITLECSQTMGHDKMYWYQQDPGMELHLIHYSYGVNSTEKGDLSSESTVSRIRTEHFPLTLESARPSHTSQYLCASSDPRQGNTGELFFGEGSRLTVL.

The chain has TRBV27 and TRBJ1-4; 9 nucleotides line up with TRBD1. Germline V lookup: CDR1 MNHEY, CDR2 SMNVEV (reference sequence). Trimming at V came to 5 bases and at J to 0 bases, leaving 13 bases not matched to a gene. The CDR3 is made up of 19 amino acids. The CDR3: CASSIKGQGVITTNEKLFF. DNA of the CDR3: TGTGCCAGCAGTATCAAGGGACAGGGTGTTATCACAACTAATGAAAAACTGTTTTTT.

There are a few counts of this clonotype. The chain recombines TRBV12-3 or TRBV12-4 with TRBJ1-3; 8 nucleotides match TRBD1. V gave up 1 base and J gave up 2 bases; unmatched junction bases: 10. This CDR3 has 18 amino acids. CDR3 in DNA: TGTGCCAGCAGTTTAGGGACAGGGAGAGCCCTCCCTGGAAACACCATATATTTT. It encodes CASSLGTGRALPGNTIYF.

This chain uses TRBV19 with TRBJ2-5, with a tentative D call TRBD1 (5 bases). Germline V lookup: CDR1 LNHDA, CDR2 SQIVND (reference sequence). This CDR3 comprises 17 residues. The V end lost 1 base, the J end lost 2 bases, and 17 bases lay between the germline ends. The CDR3 spells CASSIGHRGRTQETQYF. CDR3 in DNA: TGTGCCAGTAGTATAGGGCATAGGGGAAGAACACAAGAGACCCAGTACTTC.

The gene calls are TRBV18 and TRBJ2-5; no reliable D call. The CDR3 is made up of 15 amino acids. Germline-derived CDR1 and CDR2 are KGHSH and LQKENI. Trimming removed 3 bases from V and 4 bases from J, with 15 bases in between. The CDR3 sequence is CASSPIASTPETQYF. The CDR3 bases are TGTGCCAGCTCACCTATAGCAAGCACTCCAGAGACCCAGTACTTC.